Presented here are 24 T cell receptor beta chains from one specimen sequenced in a study of T cell responses to AZD1222 COVID-19 vaccine. The method was immunoSEQ multiplex PCR; TCRdb's version includes in-frame clones alone and lacks a portion of them. The sample lists 89,000 or so clones, roughly 84% occurring once. Sequencing was performed on peripheral blood, taken 28 days after the second AZD1222 dose. Receptors originate from an adult who received the AZD1222 COVID-19 vaccine.

The chain links TRBV2 to TRBJ1-1; D uncertain. V was clipped by 5 bases and J by 6 bases, with 7 bases between them. The CDR3 extends over 11 amino acids. Germline V gene lookup returns CDR1 SNHLY and CDR2 FYNNEI. The CDR3 reads CASSRVPEAFF. CDR3 coding DNA: TGTGCCAGCAGTCGGGTCCCTGAAGCTTTCTTT. The full variable domain, with the rest looked up from reference TRBV2 and TRBJ1-1, is EPEVTQTPSHQVTQMGQEVILRCVPISNHLYFYWYRQILGQKVEFLVSFYNNEISEKSEIFDDQFSVERPDGSNFTLKIRSTKLEDSAMYFCASSRVPEAFFGQGTRLTVV.

The chain couples TRBV7-2 to TRBJ1-2; TRBD1 is a possible D gene (5 bases). Deletions cut 6 bases from V and 4 bases from J, with 18 bases between. CDR1 and CDR2 (germline): SGHTA, FQGNSA. The CDR3 is 15 residues long. The CDR3 region is CASSSDRQIRYGYTF. CDR3 DNA sequence: TGTGCCAGCAGTTCAGACCGACAGATACGCTATGGCTACACCTTC.

This chain connects TRBV6-5 to TRBJ2-4; D perhaps matches TRBD1 (6 bases). V was clipped by 5 bases and J by 3 bases, with 14 bases between them. This CDR3 comprises 15 residues. Germline CDR1 and CDR2: MNHEY and SVGAGI. CDR3 nucleotide sequence: TGTGCCAGCAGTCCACAGGGAATGGGCAAAAACATTCAGTACTTC. As protein: CASSPQGMGKNIQYF.

This chain joins TRBV29-1 and TRBJ1-5, with TRBD1 matching 8 bases. Germline loops: CDR1 SQVTM, CDR2 ANQGSEA. The CDR3 length is 14 residues. The ends lost 4 bases at V and 1 base at J; junction bases unmatched: 3. The CDR3 is CSVAGQGSNQPQHF. CDR3 in DNA: TGCAGCGTTGCAGGACAGGGAAGCAATCAGCCCCAGCATTTT.

V is TRBV7-3 and J is TRBJ2-2; D possibly uses TRBD1 or TRBD2 (5 bases each). The germline V gene encodes CDR1 SGHTA and CDR2 FQGTGA. This CDR3 contains 15 residues. The V end was cut by 5 bases, the J end by 0 bases, with 10 bases between. The CDR3 is CASSGWGPNTGELFF. In DNA, the CDR3 is TGTGCCAGCAGCGGGTGGGGACCGAACACCGGGGAGCTGTTTTTT.

The V and J genes are TRBV10-3 and TRBJ2-7, with 12 bases aligning to TRBD2. CDR1 is ENHRY and CDR2 is SYGVKD in the germline V gene. The junction had 7 bases not matched to a gene; V was cut back by 3 bases and J by 7 bases. The CDR3 consists of 15 residues. As DNA, the CDR3 is TGTGCCATCAGTGACCAGACTAGCGGGAGTGGAGAGCAGTACTTC. Translation gives CAISDQTSGSGEQYF.

V usage is TRBV7-2 and J usage is TRBJ2-1; no clear D gene. V shed 2 bases and J shed 0 bases, with 11 bases lying between them. The CDR3 totals 16 residues. Germline V gene data show CDR1 as SGHTA and CDR2 as FQGNSA. CDR3 region: CASSLFLGSSYNEQFF. CDR3 DNA sequence: TGTGCCAGCAGCTTATTCCTAGGCAGCTCCTACAATGAGCAGTTCTTC.

The CDR3 nucleotides are TGCGCCAGCAGCTTGGTCCCCCTCAGGGGGGCGGATGGATACACTGAAGCTTTCTTT. It is translated as CASSLVPLRGADGYTEAFF. The chain uses TRBV5-1 and TRBJ1-1, with TRBD1 matching 7 bases. Per the germline V gene, CDR1 is SGHRS and CDR2 is YFSETQ. Trimming at V came to 0 bases and at J to 3 bases, leaving 17 bases not matched to a gene. The CDR3 runs 19 residues.

This chain uses TRBV28 with TRBJ1-2; D remains ambiguous. CDR1 MDHEN and CDR2 SYDVKM come from the germline V gene. The CDR3 extends over 16 amino acids. Trimming cost V 5 bases and J 4 bases, with 20 bases left between them. CDR3: CASSEYSASPPYGYTF. DNA of the CDR3: TGTGCCAGCAGTGAATATTCAGCTTCCCCCCCCTATGGCTACACCTTC.

The gene calls are TRBV27 and TRBJ2-7; TRBD1 is a possible D gene (5 bases). The V end was cut by 6 bases, the J end by 3 bases, with 9 bases between. The CDR3 runs to 12 residues. Germline CDR1 and CDR2: MNHEY and SMNVEV (reference sequence). CDR3 loop: CASSGQGYEQYF. Written as DNA, the CDR3 is TGTGCCAGCAGCGGCCAGGGCTACGAGCAGTACTTC.

The chain combines TRBV9 with TRBJ2-5; possibly TRBD1 for D (6 bases). This CDR3 is 13 amino acids long. Germline loops: CDR1 SGDLS, CDR2 YYNGEE. The CDR3 reads CASSGVLGGTQYF. The CDR3 DNA reads TGTGCTTCAAGTGGGGTACTAGGGGGGACCCAGTACTTC.

The rearrangement links TRBV7-2 to TRBJ1-1; TRBD1 matches at 7 bases. CDR3 length: 14 residues. After removal of 5 bases from V and 7 bases from J, the junction contained 10 bases not matched to a gene. Per germline, CDR1 SGHTA and CDR2 FQGNSA. The CDR3 region has the DNA TGTGCCAGCAGCGACTACTCGGGACAGCTTGAAGCTTTCTTT. It yields the protein CASSDYSGQLEAFF.

This clone was seen repeatedly, ten times or more. This chain joins TRBV4-3 and TRBJ1-4; no clear D gene. Germline V gene lookup returns CDR1 LGHNA and CDR2 YSLEER. The CDR3 loop spans 15 amino acids. Trimming shortened V by 1 base and J by 0 bases, and 6 bases separated the two germline ends. CDR3 amino acids: CASSQADATNEKLFF. The CDR3 bases are TGCGCCAGCAGCCAAGCGGACGCAACTAATGAAAAACTGTTTTTT.

The rearrangement uses TRBV19 and TRBJ2-3, with TRBD2 identical over 8 bases. The trim removed 7 bases at V and 3 bases at J, leaving 3 bases unmatched. Germline V CDR1 and CDR2: LNHDA, SQIVND (reference sequence). The length of the CDR3 is 13 residues. In nucleotides, the CDR3 is TGTGCCAGTACCCAGCGGGAGACAGATACGCAGTATTTT. Its translation is CASTQRETDTQYF.

V usage is TRBV28 and J usage is TRBJ2-7; 8 bases agree with TRBD2. The CDR3 is 14 residues long. After removal of 6 bases from V and 3 bases from J, the junction contained 7 bases not matched to a gene. Germline values: CDR1 MDHEN, CDR2 SYDVKM. The CDR3 nucleotides are TGTGCCAGCAGCCATAACGGGGGGGGCTACGAGCAGTACTTC. Translating gives CASSHNGGGYEQYF.

About this clone itself: At one boundary the junction diverges from the germline segment, which might be a read error. The rearrangement joins TRBV4-1 to TRBJ2-1; the match to TRBD1 covers 10 bases. CDR3 length equals 13 residues. Germline V gene sequence: CDR1 MGHRA, CDR2 YSYEKL. This CDR3 is CASSQPPGQGKVF. The DNA of the CDR3 is TGCGCCAGCAGCCAACCGCCGGGACAGGGGAAAGTCTTC.

Written as DNA, the CDR3 is TGTGCCAGCAGCCCCGACTGGCATGGCTACACCTTC. It translates to CASSPDWHGYTF. The rearrangement links TRBV7-2 to TRBJ1-2; unclear D gene. Trimming took 5 bases from V and 6 from J, leaving 10 bases between them. This CDR3 is 12 amino acids long. In germline, CDR1 is SGHTA, CDR2 FQGNSA.

The chain combines TRBV6-4 with TRBJ2-2; D unclear. V was clipped by 7 bases and J by 2 bases, with 11 bases between them. CDR3 length: 14 residues. Germline values: CDR1 MRHNA, CDR2 SNTAGT. CDR3 amino acids: CASNLDTNTGELFF. CDR3 nucleotide sequence: TGTGCCAGCAATCTTGACACTAACACCGGGGAGCTGTTTTTT.

The chain uses TRBV7-2 and TRBJ1-2; D perhaps matches TRBD1 (6 bases). The CDR3 extends over 16 amino acids. Germline values: CDR1 SGHTA, CDR2 FQGNSA. V was shortened by 3 bases and J by 0 bases, with 14 bases between the two germline ends. CDR3 sequence: CASSLGGGSTNYGYTF. The CDR3 DNA is TGTGCCAGCAGCTTGGGTGGGGGCAGCACTAACTATGGCTACACCTTC. Drawing the rest from reference TRBV7-2 and TRBJ1-2, the complete variable domain is GAGVSQSPSNKVTEKGKDVELRCDPISGHTALYWYRQSLGQGLEFLIYFQGNSAPDKSGLPSDRFSAERTGGSVSTLTIQRTQQEDSAVYLCASSLGGGSTNYGYTFGSGTRLTVV.

This chain links TRBV5-1 with TRBJ1-1; TRBD1 agrees at 7 bases. The CDR3 runs to 14 residues. With 0 bases clipped from V and 4 bases from J, the junction kept 3 bases outside the gene matches. Germline CDR1 is SGHRS and CDR2 is YFSETQ. The CDR3 protein is CASSLDHRGTEAFF. The DNA for the CDR3 is TGCGCCAGCAGCTTGGATCACAGGGGCACTGAAGCTTTCTTT.

V is TRBV3-1 (or the pseudogene TRBV3-2) and J is TRBJ1-4; 9 positions match TRBD1. CDR3 length equals 15 residues. Germline CDR1 and CDR2: LGHDT and YNNKEL (reference sequence). V lost 4 bases and J lost 6; bases outside the gene matches: 6. The CDR3 bases are TGTGCCAGCAGCCCAGGACAGGGGATAGATGAAAAACTGTTTTTT. Translating it yields CASSPGQGIDEKLFF.

This clone was seen a few times. The chain is built from TRBV14 and TRBJ2-2; tentatively, D is TRBD2 (6 bases). The CDR3 totals 16 residues. V gave up 2 bases and J gave up 3 bases, with 13 bases separating them. CDR1 is SGHDN and CDR2 is FVKESK in the germline V gene. The CDR3 is CASSQLWRGHTGELFF. The CDR3 DNA sequence: TGTGCCAGCAGCCAACTGTGGCGGGGCCACACCGGGGAGCTGTTTTTT.

The rearrangement joins TRBV28 to TRBJ2-7; a possible D gene is TRBD2 (6 bases). Germline CDR1 MDHEN, CDR2 SYDVKM. This CDR3 is built from 13 residues. The V end was cut by 6 bases, the J end by 3 bases, with 12 bases between. CDR3 nucleotides: TGTGCCAGCAGACAACACGGGGGCTACGAGCAGTACTTC. Its protein product is CASRQHGGYEQYF.

This rearrangement joins TRBV28 to TRBJ1-2; D not resolved. V was clipped by 1 base and J by 8 bases, with 14 bases between them. The CDR3 sequence is 14 residues long. The germline V gene encodes CDR1 MDHEN and CDR2 SYDVKM. The CDR3 spells CASSLSGSRWGYTF. CDR3 DNA sequence: TGTGCCAGCAGTTTATCTGGAAGTCGGTGGGGCTACACCTTC.